These T cell receptor beta chains were read from a single sample in a study of blood T cell repertoires in COVID-19. Generated by immunoSEQ multiplex PCR, the TCRdb table keeps only in-frame clones and is missing some. The profile shows approximately 230,000 clones, 86% of them singletons. Sequencing was carried out using PBMCs or T cells enriched from blood (not recorded which). The receptor set was obtained from a man between 18 and 29 years old who had recovered from COVID-19. Both conserved end residues are part of each CDR3. The D gene is left open where the match is weak.

>TRBD1|TRBV7-9|TRBJ1-4|14
CASSLVQGAEKLFF
>TRBD1|TRBV5-5|TRBJ1-4|15
CASSLRGRLDEKLFF
>NA|TRBV11-3|TRBJ2-7|13
CASSLGGGWEQYF
>TRBD1|TRBV6-5|TRBJ1-2|15
CASSYSGTGSAGYTF
>NA|TRBV14|TRBJ1-1|14
CASSQQVTNTEAFF
>TRBD1|TRBV5-1|TRBJ2-7|15
CASSPTGEGGYEQYF
>TRBD2|TRBV3-1/TRBV3-2|TRBJ2-2|16
CASSQGLAGVTGELFF
>NA|TRBV18|TRBJ1-1|15
CASSPPSLWNTEAFF
>NA|TRBV18|TRBJ1-2|13
CASSPQGLYGYTF
>NA|TRBV3-1/TRBV3-2|TRBJ2-7|13
CASSHWSSYEQYF
>TRBD1|TRBV19|TRBJ1-2|15
CASSASPGQHYGYTF
>NA|TRBV5-1|TRBJ1-1|12
CASSLDSREAFF
>NA|TRBV19|TRBJ1-2|14
CASSILKGDYGYTF
>TRBD1|TRBV18|TRBJ1-2|16
CASSGTDHATNYGYTF
>NA|TRBV11-1|TRBJ2-3|15
CASSFGGRSTDTQYF
>TRBD2|TRBV24-1|TRBJ2-7|16
CATSGGTSAKAYEQYF
>TRBD1|TRBV11-1|TRBJ1-5|13
CASSLTGDQPQHF
>NA|TRBV5-4|TRBJ2-3|15
CASSLPTPLGDTQYF
>TRBD1|TRBV11-2|TRBJ2-7|14
CASSGTGPFYEQYF
>TRBD1|TRBV28|TRBJ1-2|15
CASSSMDRGGYGYTF
>TRBD2|TRBV11-3|TRBJ2-1|17
CASSFRAGVGIYNEQFF
>TRBD1|TRBV28|TRBJ2-5|11
CASSYRGFGYF
>TRBD1|TRBV19|TRBJ1-2|13
CASSPPDRDGYTF
>TRBD1|TRBV7-9|TRBJ1-2|14
CASSWDSLNYGYTF
>NA|TRBV28|TRBJ1-3|14
CASTKSSVRNTIYF
>TRBD1|TRBV5-6|TRBJ1-6|16
CASSSSRTGGGSPLHF
>NA|TRBV24-1|TRBJ2-1|15
CATSVGHTSYNEQFF
>NA|TRBV24-1|TRBJ2-1|14
CATSAGTAYNEQFF
>TRBD2|TRBV28|TRBJ2-2|18
CASSPGLTRLAGTGELFF
>NA|TRBV4-2|TRBJ2-2|13
CASKTGVTGELFF
>TRBD2|TRBV13|TRBJ2-3|17
CASSLAVAGGSYDTQYF
>TRBD2|TRBV7-7|TRBJ2-1|14
CASSPGLDFNEQFF
>NA|TRBV7-2|TRBJ1-1|14
CASSSPGHGTEAFF
>TRBD1|TRBV11-3|TRBJ1-1|17
CASSLEQGASRNTEAFF
>TRBD1|TRBV18|TRBJ2-4|14
CASSGTGARDIQYF
>NA|TRBV19|TRBJ1-5|18
CASRALRGGGYSNQPQHF
>NA|TRBV27|TRBJ1-3|15
CASSLLGPSGNTIYF
>NA|TRBV7-2|TRBJ2-1|14
CASRTGRTSAEQFF
>NA|TRBV5-5|TRBJ2-1|15
CASSPEDYAYNEQFF
>NA|TRBV23-1|TRBJ2-5|13
CASSHTGQETQYF
>NA|TRBV7-3|TRBJ1-1|13
CASSLTRNTEAFF
>NA|TRBV28|TRBJ2-7|14
CASSLAGGTEEQYF
>NA|TRBV15|TRBJ1-5|15
CATSRDLSGNQPQHF